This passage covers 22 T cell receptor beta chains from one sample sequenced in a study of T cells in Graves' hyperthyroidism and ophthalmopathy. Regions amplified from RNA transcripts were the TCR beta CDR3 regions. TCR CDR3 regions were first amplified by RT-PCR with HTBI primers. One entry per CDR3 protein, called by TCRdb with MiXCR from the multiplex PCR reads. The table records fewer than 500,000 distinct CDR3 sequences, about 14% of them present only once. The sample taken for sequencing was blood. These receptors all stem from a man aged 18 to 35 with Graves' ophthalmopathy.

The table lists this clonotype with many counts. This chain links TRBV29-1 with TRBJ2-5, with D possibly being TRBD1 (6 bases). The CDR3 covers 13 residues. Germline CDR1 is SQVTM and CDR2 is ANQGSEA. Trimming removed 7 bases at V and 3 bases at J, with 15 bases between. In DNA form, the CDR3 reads TGCAGCGACCAAGGGGGATCTGAAGAGACCCAGTACTTC. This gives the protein CSDQGGSEETQYF.

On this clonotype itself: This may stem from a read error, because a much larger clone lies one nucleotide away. The CDR3 DNA reads as TGTGCCAGCAGAGACTCCGGGATAGCCTACAATGAGCAGTTCTTC. Translating it yields CASRDSGIAYNEQFF. This chain links TRBV28 with TRBJ2-1, with a possible D match to TRBD2 (5 bases). The CDR3 is made up of 15 amino acids. From germline, CDR1 is MDHEN and CDR2 SYDVKM. V gave up 6 bases and J gave up 2 bases, with 14 bases separating them.

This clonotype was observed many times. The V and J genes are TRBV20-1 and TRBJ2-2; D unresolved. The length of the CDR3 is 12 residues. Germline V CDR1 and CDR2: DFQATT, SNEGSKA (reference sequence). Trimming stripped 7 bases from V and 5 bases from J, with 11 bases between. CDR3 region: CSGSAPTGELFF. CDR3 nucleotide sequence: TGCAGTGGATCAGCGCCGACCGGGGAGCTGTTTTTT.

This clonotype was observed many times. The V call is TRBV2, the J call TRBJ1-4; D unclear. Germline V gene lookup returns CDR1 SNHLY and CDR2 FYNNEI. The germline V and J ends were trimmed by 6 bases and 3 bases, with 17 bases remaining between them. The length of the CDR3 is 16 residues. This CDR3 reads CASRARPLSANEKLFF. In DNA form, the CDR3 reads TGTGCCAGCAGGGCCCGGCCCCTGTCCGCTAATGAAAAACTGTTTTTT.

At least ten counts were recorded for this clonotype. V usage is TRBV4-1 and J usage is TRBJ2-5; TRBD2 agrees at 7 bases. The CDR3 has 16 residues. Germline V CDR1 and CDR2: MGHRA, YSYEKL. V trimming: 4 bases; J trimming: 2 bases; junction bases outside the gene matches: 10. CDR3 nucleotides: TGCGCCAGCAGCCTGGGAAGCGGGGTGAGACAAGAGACCCAGTACTTC. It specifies CASSLGSGVRQETQYF.

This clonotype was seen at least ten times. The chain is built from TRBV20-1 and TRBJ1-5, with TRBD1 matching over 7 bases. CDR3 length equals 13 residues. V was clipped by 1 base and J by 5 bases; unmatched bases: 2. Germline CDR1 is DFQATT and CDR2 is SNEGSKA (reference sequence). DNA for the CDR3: TGCAGTGCTAGAGGGGACAGTGATCAGCCCCAGCATTTT. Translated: CSARGDSDQPQHF.

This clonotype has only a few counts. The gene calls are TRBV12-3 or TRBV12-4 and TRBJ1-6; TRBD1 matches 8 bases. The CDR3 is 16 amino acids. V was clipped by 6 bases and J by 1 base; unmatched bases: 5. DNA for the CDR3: TGTGCCAGCAGCCAGGACAGGGTGTCCTATAATTCACCCCTCCACTTT. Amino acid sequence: CASSQDRVSYNSPLHF.

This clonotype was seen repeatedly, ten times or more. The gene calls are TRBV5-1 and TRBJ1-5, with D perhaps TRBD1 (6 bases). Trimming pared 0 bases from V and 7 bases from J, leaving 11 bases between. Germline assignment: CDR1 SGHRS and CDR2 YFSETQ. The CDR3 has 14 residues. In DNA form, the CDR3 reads TGCGCCAGCAGCTTGGCCTCAGGGGACCAGCCCCAGCATTTT. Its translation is CASSLASGDQPQHF.

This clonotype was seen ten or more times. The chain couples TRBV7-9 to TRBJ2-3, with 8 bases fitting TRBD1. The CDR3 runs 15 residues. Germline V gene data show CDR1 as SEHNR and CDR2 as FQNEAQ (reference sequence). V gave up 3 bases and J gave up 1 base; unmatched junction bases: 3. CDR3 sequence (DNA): TGTGCCAGCAGCTTCCAGGGGGCTCGCACAGATACGCAGTATTTT. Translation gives CASSFQGARTDTQYF.

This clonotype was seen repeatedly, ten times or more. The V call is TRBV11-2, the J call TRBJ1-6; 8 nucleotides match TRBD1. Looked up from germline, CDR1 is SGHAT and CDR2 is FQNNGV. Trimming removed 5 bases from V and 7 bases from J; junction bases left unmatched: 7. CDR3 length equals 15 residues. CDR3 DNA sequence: TGTGCCAGCAGCCAGGGGGCGTTAATAAATTCACCCCTCCACTTT. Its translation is CASSQGALINSPLHF.

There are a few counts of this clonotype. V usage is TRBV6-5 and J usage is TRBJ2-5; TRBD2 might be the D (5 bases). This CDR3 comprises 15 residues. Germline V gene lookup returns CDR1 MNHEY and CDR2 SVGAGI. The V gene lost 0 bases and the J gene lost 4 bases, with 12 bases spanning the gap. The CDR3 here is CASSYSTGYSETQYF. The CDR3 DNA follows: TGTGCCAGCAGTTACTCGACGGGGTATTCAGAGACCCAGTACTTC.

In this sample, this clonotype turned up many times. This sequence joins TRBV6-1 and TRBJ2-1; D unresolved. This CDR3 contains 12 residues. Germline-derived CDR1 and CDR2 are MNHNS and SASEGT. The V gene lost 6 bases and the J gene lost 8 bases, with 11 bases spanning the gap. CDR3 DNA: TGTGCCAGCAGGTCAGCTTTCGATGAGCAGTTCTTC. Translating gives CASRSAFDEQFF.

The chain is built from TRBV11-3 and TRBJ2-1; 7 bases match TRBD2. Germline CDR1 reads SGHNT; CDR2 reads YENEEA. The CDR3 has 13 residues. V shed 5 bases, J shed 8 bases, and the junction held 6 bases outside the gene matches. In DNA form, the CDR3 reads TGTGCCAGCAGCCCCCGACTAGCCGATGAGCAGTTCTTC. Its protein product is CASSPRLADEQFF.

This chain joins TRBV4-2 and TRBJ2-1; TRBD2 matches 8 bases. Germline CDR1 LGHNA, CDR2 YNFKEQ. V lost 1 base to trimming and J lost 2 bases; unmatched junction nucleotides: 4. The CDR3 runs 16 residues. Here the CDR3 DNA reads TGTGCCAGCAGCCAAGCGGGTAGCGGGGCCTACAATGAGCAGTTCTTC. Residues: CASSQAGSGAYNEQFF.

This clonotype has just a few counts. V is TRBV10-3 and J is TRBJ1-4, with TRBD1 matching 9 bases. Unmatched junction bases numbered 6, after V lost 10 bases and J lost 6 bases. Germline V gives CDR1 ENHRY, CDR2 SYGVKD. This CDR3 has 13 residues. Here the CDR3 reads CATRDRDDEKLFF. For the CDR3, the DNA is TGTGCCACTCGGGACAGGGACGATGAAAAACTGTTTTTT.

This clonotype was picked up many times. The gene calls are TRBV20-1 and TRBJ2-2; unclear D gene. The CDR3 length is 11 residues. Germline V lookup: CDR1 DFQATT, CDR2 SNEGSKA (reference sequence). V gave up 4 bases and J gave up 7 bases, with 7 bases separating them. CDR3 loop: CSAMGYGELFF. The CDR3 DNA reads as TGCAGTGCTATGGGTTACGGGGAGCTGTTTTTT.

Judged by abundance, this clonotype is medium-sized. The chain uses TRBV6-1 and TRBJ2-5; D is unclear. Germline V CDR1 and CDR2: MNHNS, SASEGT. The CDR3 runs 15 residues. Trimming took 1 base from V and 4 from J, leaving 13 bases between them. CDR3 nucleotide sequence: TGTGCCAGCAGTGAAGTGGCAGGCACTGGAGAGACCCAGTACTTC. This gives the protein CASSEVAGTGETQYF.

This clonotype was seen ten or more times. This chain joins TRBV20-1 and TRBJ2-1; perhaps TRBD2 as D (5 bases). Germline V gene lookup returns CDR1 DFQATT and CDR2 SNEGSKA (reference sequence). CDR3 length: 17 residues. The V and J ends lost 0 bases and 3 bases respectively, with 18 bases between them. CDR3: CSARDLSPGRHYNEQFF. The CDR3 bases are TGCAGTGCTAGAGATTTGAGCCCTGGGAGACACTACAATGAGCAGTTCTTC.

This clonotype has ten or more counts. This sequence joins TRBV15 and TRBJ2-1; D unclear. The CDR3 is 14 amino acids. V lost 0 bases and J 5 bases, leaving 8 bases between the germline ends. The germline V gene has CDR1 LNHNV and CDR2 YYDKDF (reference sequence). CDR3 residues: CATSRDFADNEQFF. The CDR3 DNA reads TGTGCCACCAGCAGAGATTTCGCGGACAATGAGCAGTTCTTC.

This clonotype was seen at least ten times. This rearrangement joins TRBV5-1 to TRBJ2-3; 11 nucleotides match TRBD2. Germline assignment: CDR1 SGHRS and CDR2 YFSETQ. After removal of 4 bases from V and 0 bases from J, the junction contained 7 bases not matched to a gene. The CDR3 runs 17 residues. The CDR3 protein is CASSAGTSGVSTDTQYF. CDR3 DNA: TGCGCCAGCAGCGCCGGGACTAGCGGTGTTAGCACAGATACGCAGTATTTT. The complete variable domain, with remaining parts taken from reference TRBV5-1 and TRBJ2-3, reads KAGVTQTPRYLIKTRGQQVTLSCSPISGHRSVSWYQQTPGQGLQFLFEYFSETQRNKGNFPGRFSGRQFSNSRSEMNVSTLELGDSALYLCASSAGTSGVSTDTQYFGPGTRLTVL.

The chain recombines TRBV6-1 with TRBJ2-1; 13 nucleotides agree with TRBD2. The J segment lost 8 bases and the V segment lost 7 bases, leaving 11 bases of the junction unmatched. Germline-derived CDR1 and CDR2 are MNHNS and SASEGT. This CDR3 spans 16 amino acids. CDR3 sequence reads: CASTLPGLAGPDEQFF. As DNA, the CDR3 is TGTGCCAGCACATTGCCGGGACTAGCGGGACCGGATGAGCAGTTCTTC.

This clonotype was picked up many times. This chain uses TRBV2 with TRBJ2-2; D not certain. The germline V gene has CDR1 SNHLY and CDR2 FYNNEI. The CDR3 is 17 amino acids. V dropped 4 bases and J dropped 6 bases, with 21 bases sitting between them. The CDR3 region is CASSVSSASYGAGELFF. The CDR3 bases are TGTGCCAGCAGTGTATCCTCGGCCTCCTATGGTGCCGGGGAGCTGTTTTTT. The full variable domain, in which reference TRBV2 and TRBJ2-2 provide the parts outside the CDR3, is EPEVTQTPSHQVTQMGQEVILRCVPISNHLYFYWYRQILGQKVEFLVSFYNNEISEKSEIFDDQFSVERPDGSNFTLKIRSTKLEDSAMYFCASSVSSASYGAGELFFGEGSRLTVL.